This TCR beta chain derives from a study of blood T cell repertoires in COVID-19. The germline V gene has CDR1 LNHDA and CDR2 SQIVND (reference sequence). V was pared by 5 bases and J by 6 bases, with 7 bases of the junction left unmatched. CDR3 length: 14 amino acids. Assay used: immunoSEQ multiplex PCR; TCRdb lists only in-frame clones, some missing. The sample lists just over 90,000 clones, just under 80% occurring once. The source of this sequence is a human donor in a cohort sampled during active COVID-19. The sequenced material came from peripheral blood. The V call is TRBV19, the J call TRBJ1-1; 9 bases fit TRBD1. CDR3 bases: TGTGCCAGTAGTGTGGGACAGGGCTTCTCTGAAGCTTTCTTT. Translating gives CASSVGQGFSEAFF.